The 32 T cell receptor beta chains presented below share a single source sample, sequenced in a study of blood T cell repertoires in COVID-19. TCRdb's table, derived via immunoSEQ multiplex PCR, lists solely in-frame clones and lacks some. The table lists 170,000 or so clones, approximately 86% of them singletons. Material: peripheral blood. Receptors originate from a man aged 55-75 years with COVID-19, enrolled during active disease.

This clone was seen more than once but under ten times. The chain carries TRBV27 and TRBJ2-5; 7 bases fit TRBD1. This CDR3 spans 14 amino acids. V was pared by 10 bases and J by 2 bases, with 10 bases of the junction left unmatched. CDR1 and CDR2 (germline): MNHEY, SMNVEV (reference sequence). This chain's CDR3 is CAIDVRTGQETQYF. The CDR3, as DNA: TGTGCCATCGACGTTAGGACAGGTCAAGAGACCCAGTACTTC.

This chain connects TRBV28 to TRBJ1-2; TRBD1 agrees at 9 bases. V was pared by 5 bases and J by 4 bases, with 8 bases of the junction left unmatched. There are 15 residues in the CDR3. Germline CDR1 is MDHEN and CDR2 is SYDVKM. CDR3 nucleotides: TGTGCCAGCAGTATAAACGGACAGGGGAGCTATGGCTACACCTTC. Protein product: CASSINGQGSYGYTF.

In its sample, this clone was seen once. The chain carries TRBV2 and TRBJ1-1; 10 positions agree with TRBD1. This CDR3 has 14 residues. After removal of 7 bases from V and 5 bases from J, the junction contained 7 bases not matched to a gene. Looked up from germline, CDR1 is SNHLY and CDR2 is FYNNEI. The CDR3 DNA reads TGTGCCAGCACTACCGGGACAGGGGTGACTGAAGCTTTCTTT. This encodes CASTTGTGVTEAFF.

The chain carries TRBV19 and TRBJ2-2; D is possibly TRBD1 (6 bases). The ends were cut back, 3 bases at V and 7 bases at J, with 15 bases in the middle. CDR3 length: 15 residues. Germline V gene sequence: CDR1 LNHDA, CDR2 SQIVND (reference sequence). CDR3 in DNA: TGTGCCAGTAGTATGGGAACAGGGCCCGGCGGGGAGCTGTTTTTT. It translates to CASSMGTGPGGELFF.

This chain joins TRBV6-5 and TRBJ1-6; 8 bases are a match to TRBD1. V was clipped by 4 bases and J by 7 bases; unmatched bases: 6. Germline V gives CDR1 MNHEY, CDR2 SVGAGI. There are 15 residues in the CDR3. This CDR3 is CASSSRTGFNSPLHF. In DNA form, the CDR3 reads TGTGCCAGCAGTTCCCGGACAGGGTTCAATTCACCCCTCCACTTT.

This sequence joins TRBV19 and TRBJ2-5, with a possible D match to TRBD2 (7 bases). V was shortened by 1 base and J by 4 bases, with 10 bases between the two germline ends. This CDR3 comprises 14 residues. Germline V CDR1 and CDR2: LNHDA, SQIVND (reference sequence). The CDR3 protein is CASSIVGGLETQYF. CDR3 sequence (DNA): TGTGCCAGTAGTATAGTCGGGGGGCTAGAGACCCAGTACTTC.

CDR3 loop: CASSQSLRDRTGGYTF. The CDR3 bases are TGCGCCAGCAGCCAGAGCCTCCGGGACAGAACGGGGGGCTACACCTTC. V and J are TRBV4-3 and TRBJ1-2; TRBD1 matches 7 bases. The trim removed 3 bases at V and 8 bases at J, leaving 15 bases unmatched. Germline CDR1 reads LGHNA; CDR2 reads YSLEER. This CDR3 is built from 16 residues.

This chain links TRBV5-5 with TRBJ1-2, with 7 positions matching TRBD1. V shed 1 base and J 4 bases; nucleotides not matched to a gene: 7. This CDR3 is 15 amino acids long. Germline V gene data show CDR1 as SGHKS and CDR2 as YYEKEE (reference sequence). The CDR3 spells CASSLLSGGTYGYTF. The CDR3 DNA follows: TGTGCCAGCAGCTTGTTGTCAGGGGGTACCTATGGCTACACCTTC.

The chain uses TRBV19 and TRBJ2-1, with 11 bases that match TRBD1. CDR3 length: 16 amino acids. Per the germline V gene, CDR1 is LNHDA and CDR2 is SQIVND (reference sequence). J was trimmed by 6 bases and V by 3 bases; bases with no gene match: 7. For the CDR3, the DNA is TGTGCCAGTAGTATCCTTGGGACAGGGGGATTCAATGAGCAGTTCTTC. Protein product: CASSILGTGGFNEQFF. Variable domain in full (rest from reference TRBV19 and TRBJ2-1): DGGITQSPKYLFRKEGQNVTLSCEQNLNHDAMYWYRQDPGQGLRLIYYSQIVNDFQKGDIAEGYSVSREKKESFPLTVTSAQKNPTAFYLCASSILGTGGFNEQFFGPGTRLTVL.

Here the CDR3 reads CASSQGLNTEAFF. The CDR3 DNA reads as TGTGCCAGCTCCCAGGGGTTGAACACTGAAGCTTTCTTT. This chain connects TRBV3-1 (or the pseudogene TRBV3-2) to TRBJ1-1, with a weak D call TRBD1 (6 bases). This CDR3 region has 13 residues. Trimming took 8 bases from V and 0 from J, leaving 10 bases between them. CDR1 and CDR2 from the germline V gene are LGHDT and YNNKEL (reference sequence).

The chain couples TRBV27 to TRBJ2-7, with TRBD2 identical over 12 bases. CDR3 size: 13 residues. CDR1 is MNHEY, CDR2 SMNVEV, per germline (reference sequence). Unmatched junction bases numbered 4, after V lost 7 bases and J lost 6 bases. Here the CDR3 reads CASTTSGSGEQYF. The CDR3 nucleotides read TGTGCCAGCACGACTAGCGGGAGTGGCGAGCAGTACTTC.

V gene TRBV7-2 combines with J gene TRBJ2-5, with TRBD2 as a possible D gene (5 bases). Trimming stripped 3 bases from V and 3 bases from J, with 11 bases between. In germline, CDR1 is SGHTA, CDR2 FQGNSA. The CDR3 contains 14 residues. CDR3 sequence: CASSFGRAKETQYF. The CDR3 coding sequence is TGTGCCAGCAGCTTCGGGCGGGCAAAAGAGACCCAGTACTTC.

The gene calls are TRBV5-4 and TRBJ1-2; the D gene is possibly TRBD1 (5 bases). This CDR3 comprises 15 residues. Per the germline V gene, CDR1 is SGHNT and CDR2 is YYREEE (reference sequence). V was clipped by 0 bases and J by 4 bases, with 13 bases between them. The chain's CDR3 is CASSLETASFYGYTF. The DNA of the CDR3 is TGTGCCAGCAGCTTGGAGACAGCGTCGTTCTATGGCTACACCTTC.

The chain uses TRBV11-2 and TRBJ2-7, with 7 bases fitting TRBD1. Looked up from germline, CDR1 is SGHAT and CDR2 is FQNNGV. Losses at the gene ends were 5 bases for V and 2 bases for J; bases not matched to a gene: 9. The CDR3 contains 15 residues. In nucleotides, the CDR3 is TGTGCCAGCAGCCACTACAGGGGCCCAGCCTACGAGCAGTACTTC. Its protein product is CASSHYRGPAYEQYF.

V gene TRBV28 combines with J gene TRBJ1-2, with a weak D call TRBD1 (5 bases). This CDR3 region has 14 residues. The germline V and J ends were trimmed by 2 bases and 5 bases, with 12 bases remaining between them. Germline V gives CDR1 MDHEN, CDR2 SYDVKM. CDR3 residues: CASSLRAGRYGYTF. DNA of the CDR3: TGTGCCAGCAGTTTAAGGGCAGGGCGGTATGGCTACACCTTC.

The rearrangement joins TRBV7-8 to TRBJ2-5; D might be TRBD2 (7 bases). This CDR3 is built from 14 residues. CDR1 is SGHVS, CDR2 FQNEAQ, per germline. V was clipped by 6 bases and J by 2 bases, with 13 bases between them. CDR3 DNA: TGTGCCAGCAGGGGGGGGGCGGATCAAGAGACCCAGTACTTC. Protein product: CASRGGADQETQYF.

The CDR3 region is CASISTGHQPQHF. The CDR3 DNA reads as TGTGCCAGCATTTCGACAGGGCATCAGCCCCAGCATTTT. The chain couples TRBV6-5 to TRBJ1-5, with 7 bases identical to TRBD1. From germline, CDR1 is MNHEY and CDR2 SVGAGI. The CDR3 is 13 amino acids. The V and J ends lost 7 bases and 5 bases, in that order; junction bases with no gene match: 5.

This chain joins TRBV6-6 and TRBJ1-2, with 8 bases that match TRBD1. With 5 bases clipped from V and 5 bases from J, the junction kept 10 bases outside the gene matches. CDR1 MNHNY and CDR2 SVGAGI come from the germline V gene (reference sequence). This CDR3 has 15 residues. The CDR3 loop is CASSKPGGTGYGYTF. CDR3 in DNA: TGTGCCAGCAGTAAACCAGGGGGCACCGGGTATGGCTACACCTTC.

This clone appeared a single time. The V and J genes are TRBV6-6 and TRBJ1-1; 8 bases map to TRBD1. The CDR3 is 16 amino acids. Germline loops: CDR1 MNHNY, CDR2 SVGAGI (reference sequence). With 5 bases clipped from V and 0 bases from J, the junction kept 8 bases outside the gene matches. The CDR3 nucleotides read TGTGCCAGCAGTACCAGACAGGGGCCCATGAACACTGAAGCTTTCTTT. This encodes CASSTRQGPMNTEAFF.

CDR3 bases: TGTGCCACCAGCAGAGCCGAACTAAGCACAGATACGCAGTATTTT. Translation: CATSRAELSTDTQYF. The chain combines TRBV15 with TRBJ2-3; D is undetermined. V lost 1 base, J lost 0 bases, and 8 bases lay in between. CDR3 size: 15 residues. Per germline, CDR1 LNHNV and CDR2 YYDKDF (reference sequence).

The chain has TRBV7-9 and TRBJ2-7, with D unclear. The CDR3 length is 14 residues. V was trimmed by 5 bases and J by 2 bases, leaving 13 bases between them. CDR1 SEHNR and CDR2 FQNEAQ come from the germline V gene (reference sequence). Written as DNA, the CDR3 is TGTGCCAGCAGCCCTCGGGTCGCGGCCTACGAGCAGTACTTC. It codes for CASSPRVAAYEQYF.

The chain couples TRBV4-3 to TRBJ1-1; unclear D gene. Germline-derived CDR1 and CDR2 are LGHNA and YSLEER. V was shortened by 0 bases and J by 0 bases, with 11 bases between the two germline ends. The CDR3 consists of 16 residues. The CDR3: CASSQDPDIVNTEAFF. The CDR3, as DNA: TGCGCCAGCAGCCAAGATCCCGACATAGTGAACACTGAAGCTTTCTTT.

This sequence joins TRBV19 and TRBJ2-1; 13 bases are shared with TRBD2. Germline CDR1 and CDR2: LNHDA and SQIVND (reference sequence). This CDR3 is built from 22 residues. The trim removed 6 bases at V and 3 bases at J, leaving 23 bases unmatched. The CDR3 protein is CASSPRRGLAGRRSVLYNEQFF. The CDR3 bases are TGTGCCAGTAGCCCCAGGCGGGGACTAGCGGGAAGGAGATCGGTCCTCTACAATGAGCAGTTCTTC. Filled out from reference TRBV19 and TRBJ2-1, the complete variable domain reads DGGITQSPKYLFRKEGQNVTLSCEQNLNHDAMYWYRQDPGQGLRLIYYSQIVNDFQKGDIAEGYSVSREKKESFPLTVTSAQKNPTAFYLCASSPRRGLAGRRSVLYNEQFFGPGTRLTVL.

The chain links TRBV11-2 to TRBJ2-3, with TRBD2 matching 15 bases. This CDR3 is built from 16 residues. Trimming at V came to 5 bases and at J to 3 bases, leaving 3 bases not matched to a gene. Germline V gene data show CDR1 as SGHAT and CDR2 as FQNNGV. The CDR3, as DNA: TGTGCCAGCAGCCCGGGACTAGCGGGAGGTACAGATACGCAGTATTTT. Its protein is CASSPGLAGGTDTQYF.

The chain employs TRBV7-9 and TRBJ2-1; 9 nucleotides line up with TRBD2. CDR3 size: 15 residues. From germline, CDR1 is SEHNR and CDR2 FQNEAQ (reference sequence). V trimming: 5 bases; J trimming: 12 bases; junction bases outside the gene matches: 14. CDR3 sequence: CASSQRSSGTDSQFF. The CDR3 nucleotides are TGTGCCAGCAGCCAGAGGTCTAGCGGGACCGACTCGCAGTTCTTC.

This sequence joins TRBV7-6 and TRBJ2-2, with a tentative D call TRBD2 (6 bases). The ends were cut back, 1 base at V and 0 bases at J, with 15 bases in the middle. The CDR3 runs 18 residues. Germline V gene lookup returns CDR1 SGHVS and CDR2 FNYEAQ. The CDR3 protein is CASSLGGPGGTNTGELFF. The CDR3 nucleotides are TGTGCCAGCAGCTTAGGAGGGCCCGGGGGAACGAACACCGGGGAGCTGTTTTTT.

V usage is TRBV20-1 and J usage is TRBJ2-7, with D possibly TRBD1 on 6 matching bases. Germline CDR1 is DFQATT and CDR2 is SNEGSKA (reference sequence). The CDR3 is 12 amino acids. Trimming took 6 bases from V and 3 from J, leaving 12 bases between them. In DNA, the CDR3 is TGCAGTGCGAGTGGACAGAACTACGAGCAGTACTTC. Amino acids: CSASGQNYEQYF.

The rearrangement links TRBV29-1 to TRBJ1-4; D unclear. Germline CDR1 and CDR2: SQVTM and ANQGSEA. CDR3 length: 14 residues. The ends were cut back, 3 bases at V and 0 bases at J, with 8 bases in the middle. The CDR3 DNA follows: TGCAGCGTTGATCACTTGGCAACTAATGAAAAACTGTTTTTT. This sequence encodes CSVDHLATNEKLFF. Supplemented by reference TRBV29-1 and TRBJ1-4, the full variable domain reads SAVISQKPSRDICQRGTSLTIQCQVDSQVTMMFWYRQQPGQSLTLIATANQGSEATYESGFVIDKFPISRPNLTFSTLTVSNMSPEDSSIYLCSVDHLATNEKLFFGSGTQLSVL.

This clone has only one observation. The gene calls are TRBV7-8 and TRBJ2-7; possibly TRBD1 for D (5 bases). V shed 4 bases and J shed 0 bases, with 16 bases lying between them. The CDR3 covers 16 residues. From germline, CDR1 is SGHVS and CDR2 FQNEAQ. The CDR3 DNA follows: TGTGCCAGCAGCTCACGTAGGTTACAGGTCTCCTACGAGCAGTACTTC. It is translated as CASSSRRLQVSYEQYF.

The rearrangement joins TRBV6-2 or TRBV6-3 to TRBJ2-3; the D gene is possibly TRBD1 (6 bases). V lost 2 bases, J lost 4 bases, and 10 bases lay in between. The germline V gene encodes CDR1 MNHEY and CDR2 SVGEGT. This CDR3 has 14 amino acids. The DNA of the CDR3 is TGTGCCAGCAGTTACGAGGGGGTAGCAGATACGCAGTATTTT. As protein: CASSYEGVADTQYF.

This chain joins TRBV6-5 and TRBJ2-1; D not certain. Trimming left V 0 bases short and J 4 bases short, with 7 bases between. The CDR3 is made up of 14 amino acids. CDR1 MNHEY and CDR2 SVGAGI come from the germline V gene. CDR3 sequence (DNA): TGTGCCAGCAGTTACTCAACCGGGTACAATGAGCAGTTCTTC. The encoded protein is CASSYSTGYNEQFF.

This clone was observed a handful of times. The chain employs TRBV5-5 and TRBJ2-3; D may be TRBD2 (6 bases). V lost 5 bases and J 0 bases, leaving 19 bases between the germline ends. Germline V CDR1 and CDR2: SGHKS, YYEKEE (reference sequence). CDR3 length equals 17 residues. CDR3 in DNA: TGTGCCAGCAGGGATCTGTTCGGGGGTCGCAGCACAGATACGCAGTATTTT. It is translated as CASRDLFGGRSTDTQYF. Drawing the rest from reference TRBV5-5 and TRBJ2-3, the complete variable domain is DAGVTQSPTHLIKTRGQQVTLRCSPISGHKSVSWYQQVLGQGPQFIFQYYEKEERGRGNFPDRFSARQFPNYSSELNVNALLLGDSALYLCASRDLFGGRSTDTQYFGPGTRLTVL.